A selection of T cell receptor beta chains follows, all from one sample in a study of blood T cells in healthy people across ages. TCRdb re-called the 5' RACE reads with MiXCR, one entry per CDR3 protein. The data contain approximately 790,000 distinct CDR3 sequences, around 62% of them seen just once; the ten biggest clones take up 28%. The sequenced material came from blood. The receptor set was obtained from a man aged 25 to 40 in good health. Each CDR3 is given with its conserved first and last residue. The order of the fields is J gene, V gene, clone size, D gene, CDR3 protein, CDR3 DNA. D genes are given only for firm matches. Part of the rows lack a size; the others show once, few, many or a class for expanded clones.

TRBJ2-7,TRBV27,.,TRBD1,CASSLSTGGPGQYF,TGTGCCAGCAGTTTATCAACAGGGGGGCCGGGGCAGTACTTC
TRBJ2-7,TRBV28,.,.,CASSLWRELALYEQYF,TGTGCCAGCAGTTTATGGCGGGAACTAGCTCTGTACGAGCAGTACTTC
TRBJ1-1,TRBV9,.,.,CASSRSDNTEAFF,TGTGCCAGCAGCCGGTCGGATAACACTGAAGCTTTCTTT
TRBJ1-2,TRBV12-3/TRBV12-4,.,.,CASSLVANYGYTF,TGTGCCAGCAGTTTAGTGGCTAACTATGGCTACACCTTC
TRBJ2-7,TRBV6-6,.,.,CASRAEGYHEQYF,TGTGCCAGCAGGGCGGAGGGGTACCACGAGCAGTACTTC
TRBJ1-2,TRBV29-1,once,.,CSVDETETWVEYGYTF,TGCAGCGTTGACGAGACAGAGACCTGGGTCGAGTATGGCTACACCTTC
TRBJ1-4,TRBV3-1,.,TRBD1,CASSQDRQGANEKLFF,TGTGCCAGCAGCCAAGATAGGCAGGGGGCTAATGAAAAACTGTTTTTT
TRBJ2-3,TRBV9,.,TRBD2,CASSAGLAGGQQGTQYF,TGTGCCAGCAGCGCAGGACTAGCGGGAGGGCAACAAGGTACGCAGTATTTT
TRBJ2-5,TRBV15,few,TRBD1,CATSRDPTGEETQYF,TGTGCCACCAGCAGAGATCCCACAGGGGAAGAGACCCAGTACTTC
TRBJ2-6,TRBV5-1,.,.,CASSLGDLIIRSGANVLTF,TGCGCCAGCAGCTTGGGCGATCTGATAATTCGCTCTGGGGCCAACGTCCTGACTTTC
TRBJ2-1,TRBV6-4,few,TRBD1,CASSDGTGDFNEQFF,TGTGCCAGCAGTGATGGGACAGGGGATTTTAATGAGCAGTTCTTC
TRBJ2-3,TRBV2,.,TRBD2,CASPPRGGGLSTDTQYF,TGTGCCAGCCCGCCCCGGGGGGGCGGGTTGAGCACAGATACGCAGTATTTT
TRBJ1-2,TRBV12-3/TRBV12-4,few,.,CASSLQSQGFNGYTF,TGTGCCAGCAGTTTACAATCGCAGGGGTTCAACGGCTACACCTTC
TRBJ2-7,TRBV7-9,few,.,CASSPAGVSYEQYF,TGTGCCAGCAGCCCCGCAGGGGTGTCCTACGAGCAGTACTTC
TRBJ2-3,TRBV15,.,.,CATSRDGGRGRDTQYF,TGTGCCACCAGCAGAGATGGAGGACGGGGAAGGGATACGCAGTATTTT
TRBJ2-3,TRBV3-1,few,.,CASSQDLTYAKGDTQYF,TGTGCCAGCAGCCAAGATCTGACGTACGCCAAGGGAGATACGCAGTATTTT
TRBJ2-5,TRBV5-1,few,TRBD2,CASSTLAGAGETQYF,TGCGCCAGCAGCACACTAGCGGGGGCAGGAGAGACCCAGTACTTC
TRBJ1-1,TRBV7-9,.,.,CASSFEWGTEAFF,TGTGCCAGCAGCTTCGAGTGGGGCACTGAAGCTTTCTTT
TRBJ2-1,TRBV25-1,.,.,CASRRNGYVNAYNEQFF,TGTGCCAGCAGGAGAAACGGGTATGTCAACGCCTACAATGAGCAGTTCTTC
TRBJ2-6,TRBV2,.,.,CASSRDGGANVLTF,TGTGCCAGCAGCAGGGACGGCGGGGCCAACGTCCTGACTTTC
TRBJ1-6,TRBV12-3/TRBV12-4,.,.,CASNPGRGNSPLHF,TGTGCCAGCAACCCGGGACGGGGTAATTCACCCCTCCACTTT
TRBJ1-1,TRBV4-2,few,.,CASSQAGAGPEAFF,TGTGCCAGCAGCCAAGCCGGGGCAGGGCCTGAAGCTTTCTTT
TRBJ1-4,TRBV4-3,.,.,CASSRGLAKEKLFF,TGCGCCAGCAGCCGAGGACTAGCAAAAGAAAAACTGTTTTTT
TRBJ2-1,TRBV10-3,few,TRBD2,CAISQPGAGGLKSSYNEQFF,TGTGCCATCAGTCAACCCGGGGCGGGGGGCCTAAAGAGCTCCTACAATGAGCAGTTCTTC